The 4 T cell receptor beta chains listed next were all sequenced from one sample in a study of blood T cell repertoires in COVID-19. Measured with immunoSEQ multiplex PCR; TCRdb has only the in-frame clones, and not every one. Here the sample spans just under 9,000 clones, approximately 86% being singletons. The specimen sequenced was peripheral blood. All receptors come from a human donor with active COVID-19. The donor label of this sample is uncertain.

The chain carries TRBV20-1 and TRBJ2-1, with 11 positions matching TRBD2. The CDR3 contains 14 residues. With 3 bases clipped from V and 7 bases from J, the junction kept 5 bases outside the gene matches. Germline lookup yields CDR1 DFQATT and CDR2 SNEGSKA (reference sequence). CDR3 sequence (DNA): TGCAGTGCTAGTCCGGCTAGCGGGAGGAATGAGCAGTTCTTC. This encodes CSASPASGRNEQFF.

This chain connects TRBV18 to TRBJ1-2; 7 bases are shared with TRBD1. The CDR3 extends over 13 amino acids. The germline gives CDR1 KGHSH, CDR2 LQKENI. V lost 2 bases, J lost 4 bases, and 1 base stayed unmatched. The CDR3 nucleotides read TGTGCCAGCTCACCAGACAGGGCCTATGGCTACACCTTC. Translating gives CASSPDRAYGYTF.

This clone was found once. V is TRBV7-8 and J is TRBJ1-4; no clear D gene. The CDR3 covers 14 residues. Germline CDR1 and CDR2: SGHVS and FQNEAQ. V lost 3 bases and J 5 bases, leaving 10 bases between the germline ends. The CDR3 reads CASSFHTGNEKLFF. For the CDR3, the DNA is TGTGCCAGCAGCTTCCACACGGGAAATGAAAAACTGTTTTTT. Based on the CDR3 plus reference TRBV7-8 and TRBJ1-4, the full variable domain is GAGVSQSPRYKVAKRGQDVALRCDPISGHVSLFWYQQALGQGPEFLTYFQNEAQLDKSGLPSDRFFAERPEGSVSTLKIQRTQQEDSAVYLCASSFHTGNEKLFFGSGTQLSVL.

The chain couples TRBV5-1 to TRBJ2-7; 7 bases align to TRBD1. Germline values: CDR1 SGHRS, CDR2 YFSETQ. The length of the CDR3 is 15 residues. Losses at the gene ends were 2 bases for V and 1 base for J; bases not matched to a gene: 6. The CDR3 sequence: CASSFTWTGSYEQYF. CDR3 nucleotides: TGCGCCAGCAGCTTTACCTGGACAGGTTCCTACGAGCAGTACTTC. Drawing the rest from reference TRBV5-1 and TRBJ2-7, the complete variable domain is KAGVTQTPRYLIKTRGQQVTLSCSPISGHRSVSWYQQTPGQGLQFLFEYFSETQRNKGNFPGRFSGRQFSNSRSEMNVSTLELGDSALYLCASSFTWTGSYEQYFGPGTRLTVT.